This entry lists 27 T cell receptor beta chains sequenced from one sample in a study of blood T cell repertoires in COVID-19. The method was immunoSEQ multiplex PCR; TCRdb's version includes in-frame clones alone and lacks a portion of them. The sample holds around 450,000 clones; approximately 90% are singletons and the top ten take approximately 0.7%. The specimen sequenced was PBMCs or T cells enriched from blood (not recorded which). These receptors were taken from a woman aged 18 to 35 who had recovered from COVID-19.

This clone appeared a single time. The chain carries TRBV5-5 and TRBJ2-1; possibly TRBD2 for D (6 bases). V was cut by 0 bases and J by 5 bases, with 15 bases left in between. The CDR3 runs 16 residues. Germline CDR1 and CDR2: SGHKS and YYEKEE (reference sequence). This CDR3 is CASSLAAGTLHNEQFF. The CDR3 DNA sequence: TGTGCCAGCAGCTTGGCGGCGGGGACCTTACACAATGAGCAGTTCTTC.

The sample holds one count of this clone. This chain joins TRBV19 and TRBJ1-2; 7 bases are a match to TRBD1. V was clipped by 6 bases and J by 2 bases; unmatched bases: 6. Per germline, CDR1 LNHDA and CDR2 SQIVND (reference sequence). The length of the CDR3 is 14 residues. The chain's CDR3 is CASSRDRENYGYTF. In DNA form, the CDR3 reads TGTGCCAGTAGCCGTGACAGGGAAAACTATGGCTACACCTTC.

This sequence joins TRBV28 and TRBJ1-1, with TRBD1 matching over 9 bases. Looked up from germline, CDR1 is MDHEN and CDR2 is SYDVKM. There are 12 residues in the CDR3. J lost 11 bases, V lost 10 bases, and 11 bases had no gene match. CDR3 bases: TGTGCCACTGAGGGGGACAGGGAAGAGGCTTTCTTT. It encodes CATEGDREEAFF.

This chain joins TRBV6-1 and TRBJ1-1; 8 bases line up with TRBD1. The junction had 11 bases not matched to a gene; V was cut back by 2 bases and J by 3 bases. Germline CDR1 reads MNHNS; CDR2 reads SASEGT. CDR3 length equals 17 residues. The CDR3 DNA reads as TGTGCCAGCAGTGAACTAGCAGGGGGCGATCCGGACACTGAAGCTTTCTTT. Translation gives CASSELAGGDPDTEAFF.

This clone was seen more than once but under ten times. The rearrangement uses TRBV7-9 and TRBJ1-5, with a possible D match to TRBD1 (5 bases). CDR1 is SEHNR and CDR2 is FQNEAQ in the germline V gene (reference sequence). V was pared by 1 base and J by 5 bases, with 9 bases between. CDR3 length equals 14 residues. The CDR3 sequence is CASSLGRGDQPQHF. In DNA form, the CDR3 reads TGTGCCAGCAGCTTAGGCCGGGGGGATCAGCCCCAGCATTTT.

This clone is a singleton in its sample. The CDR3 nucleotides read TGTGCCAGCAGCCCGACAGGGATGGGACTGGGAGCTTTCTTT. Translated, it gives CASSPTGMGLGAFF. The chain links TRBV6-5 to TRBJ1-1, with 7 bases matching TRBD1. Germline values: CDR1 MNHEY, CDR2 SVGAGI. The junction had 14 bases not matched to a gene; V was cut back by 6 bases and J by 10 bases. The CDR3 runs 14 residues.

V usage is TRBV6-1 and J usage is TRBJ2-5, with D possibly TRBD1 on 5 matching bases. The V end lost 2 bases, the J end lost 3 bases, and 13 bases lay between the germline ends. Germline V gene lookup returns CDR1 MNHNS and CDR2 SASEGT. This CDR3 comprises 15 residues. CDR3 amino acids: CASSEQGFEEETQYF. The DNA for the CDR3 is TGTGCCAGCAGTGAACAGGGATTCGAGGAAGAGACCCAGTACTTC.

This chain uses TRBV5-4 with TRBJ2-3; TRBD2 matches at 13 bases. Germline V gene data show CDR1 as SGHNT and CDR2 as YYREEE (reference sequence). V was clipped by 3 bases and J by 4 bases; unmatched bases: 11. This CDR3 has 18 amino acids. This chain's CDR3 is CASSYTSGGAIRADTQYF. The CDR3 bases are TGTGCCAGCAGCTACACTAGCGGGGGGGCCATTCGGGCAGATACGCAGTATTTT.

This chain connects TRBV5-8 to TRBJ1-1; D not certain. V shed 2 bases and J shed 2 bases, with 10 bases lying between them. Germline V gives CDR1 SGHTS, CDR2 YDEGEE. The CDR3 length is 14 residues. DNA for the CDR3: TGTGCCAGCAGCTTACTACCCTTCAACACTGAAGCTTTCTTT. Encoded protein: CASSLLPFNTEAFF. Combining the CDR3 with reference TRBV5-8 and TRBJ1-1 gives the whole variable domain EAGVTQSPTHLIKTRGQQATLRCSPISGHTSVYWYQQALGLGLQFLLWYDEGEERNRGNFPPRFSGRQFPNYSSELNVNALELEDSALYLCASSLLPFNTEAFFGQGTRLTVV.

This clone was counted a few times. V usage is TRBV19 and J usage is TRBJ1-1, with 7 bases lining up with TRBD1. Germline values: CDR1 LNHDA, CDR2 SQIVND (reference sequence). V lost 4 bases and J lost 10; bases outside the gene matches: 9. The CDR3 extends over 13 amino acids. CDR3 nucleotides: TGTGCCAGTAGTACCCCCGGGACAGCAAGAGCTTTCTTT. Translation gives CASSTPGTARAFF.

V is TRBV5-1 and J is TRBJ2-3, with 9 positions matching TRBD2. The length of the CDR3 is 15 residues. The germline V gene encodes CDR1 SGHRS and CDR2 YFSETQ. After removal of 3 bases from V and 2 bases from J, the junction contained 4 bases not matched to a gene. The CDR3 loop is CASSSTSGYTDTQYF. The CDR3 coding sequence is TGCGCCAGCAGCTCGACTAGCGGATACACAGATACGCAGTATTTT.

Here the CDR3 DNA reads TGTGCCAGCAGCTCATTACGACACACTTTTAATGAAAAACTGTTTTTT. Translation: CASSSLRHTFNEKLFF. The chain has TRBV11-2 and TRBJ1-4; no clear D gene. V was cut by 4 bases and J by 4 bases, with 16 bases left in between. This CDR3 has 16 amino acids. Looked up from germline, CDR1 is SGHAT and CDR2 is FQNNGV.

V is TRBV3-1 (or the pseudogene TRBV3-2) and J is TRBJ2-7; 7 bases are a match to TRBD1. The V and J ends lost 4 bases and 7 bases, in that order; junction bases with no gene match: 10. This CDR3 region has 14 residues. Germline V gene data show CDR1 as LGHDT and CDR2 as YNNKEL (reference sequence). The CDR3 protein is CASSRVGQKEEQYF. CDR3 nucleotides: TGTGCCAGCAGCCGCGTGGGACAGAAGGAAGAGCAGTACTTC.

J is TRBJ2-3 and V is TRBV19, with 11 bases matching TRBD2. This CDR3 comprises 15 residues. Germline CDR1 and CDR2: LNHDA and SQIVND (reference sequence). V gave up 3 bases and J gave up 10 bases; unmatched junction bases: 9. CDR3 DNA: TGTGCCAGTAGTATTATTAGCGGGGGGGCCGACGCGCAGTATTTT. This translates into CASSIISGGADAQYF.

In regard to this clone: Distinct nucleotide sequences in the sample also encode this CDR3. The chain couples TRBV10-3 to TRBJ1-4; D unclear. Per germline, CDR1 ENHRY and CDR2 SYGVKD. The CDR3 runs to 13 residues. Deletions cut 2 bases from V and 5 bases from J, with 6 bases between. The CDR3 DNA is TGTGCCATCAGTGAGCGGGGAAATGAAAAACTGTTTTTT. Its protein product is CAISERGNEKLFF.

CDR3 region: CASSIDSGPYNEQFF. The CDR3, as DNA: TGTGCCAGTAGTATAGATAGCGGGCCCTACAATGAGCAGTTCTTC. V is TRBV19 and J is TRBJ2-1; 7 bases match TRBD2. Trimming took 0 bases from V and 2 from J; bases not matched to a gene: 1. The CDR3 totals 15 residues. Germline assignment: CDR1 LNHDA and CDR2 SQIVND (reference sequence).

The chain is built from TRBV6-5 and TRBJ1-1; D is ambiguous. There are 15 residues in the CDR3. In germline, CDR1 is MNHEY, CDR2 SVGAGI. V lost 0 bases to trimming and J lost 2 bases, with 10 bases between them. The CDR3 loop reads CASSYSSFSNTEAFF. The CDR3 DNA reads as TGTGCCAGCAGTTACTCGTCGTTTAGTAACACTGAAGCTTTCTTT.

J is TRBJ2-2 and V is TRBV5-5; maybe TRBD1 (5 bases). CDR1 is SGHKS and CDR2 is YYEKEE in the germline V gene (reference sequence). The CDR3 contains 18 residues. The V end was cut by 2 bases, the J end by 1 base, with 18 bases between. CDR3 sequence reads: CASSFPLDRSKNTGELFF. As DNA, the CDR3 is TGTGCCAGCAGCTTCCCTCTCGACAGATCAAAGAACACCGGGGAGCTGTTTTTT.

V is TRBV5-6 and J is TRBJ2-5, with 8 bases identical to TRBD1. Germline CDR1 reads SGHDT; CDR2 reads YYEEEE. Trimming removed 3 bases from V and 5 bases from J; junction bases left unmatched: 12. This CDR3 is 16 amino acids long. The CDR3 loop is CASSSGSGGFSETQYF. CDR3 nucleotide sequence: TGTGCCAGCAGCTCGGGATCAGGGGGCTTTAGTGAGACCCAGTACTTC.

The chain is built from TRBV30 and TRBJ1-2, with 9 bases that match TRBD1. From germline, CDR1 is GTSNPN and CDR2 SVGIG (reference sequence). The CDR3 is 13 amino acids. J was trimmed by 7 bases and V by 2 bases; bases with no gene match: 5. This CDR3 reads CAWSTGGSGGYTF. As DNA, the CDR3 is TGTGCCTGGAGTACAGGGGGCTCAGGTGGCTACACCTTC.

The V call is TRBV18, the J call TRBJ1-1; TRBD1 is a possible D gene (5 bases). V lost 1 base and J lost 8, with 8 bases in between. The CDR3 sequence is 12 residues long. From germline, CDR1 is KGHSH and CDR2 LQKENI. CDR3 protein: CASSPRQLEAFF. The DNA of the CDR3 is TGTGCCAGCTCACCACGACAGCTCGAAGCTTTCTTT. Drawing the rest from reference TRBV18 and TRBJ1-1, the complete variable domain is NAGVMQNPRHLVRRRGQEARLRCSPMKGHSHVYWYRQLPEEGLKFMVYLQKENIIDESGMPKERFSAEFPKEGPSILRIQQVVRGDSAAYFCASSPRQLEAFFGQGTRLTVV.

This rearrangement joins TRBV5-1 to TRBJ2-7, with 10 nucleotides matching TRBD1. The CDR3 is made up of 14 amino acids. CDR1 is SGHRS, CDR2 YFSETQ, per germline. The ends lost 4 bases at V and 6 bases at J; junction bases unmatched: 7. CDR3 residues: CASSPGQGSGEQYF. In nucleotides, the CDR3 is TGCGCCAGCAGCCCGGGACAGGGGAGCGGCGAGCAGTACTTC. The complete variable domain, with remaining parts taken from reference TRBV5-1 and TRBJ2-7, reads KAGVTQTPRYLIKTRGQQVTLSCSPISGHRSVSWYQQTPGQGLQFLFEYFSETQRNKGNFPGRFSGRQFSNSRSEMNVSTLELGDSALYLCASSPGQGSGEQYFGPGTRLTVT.

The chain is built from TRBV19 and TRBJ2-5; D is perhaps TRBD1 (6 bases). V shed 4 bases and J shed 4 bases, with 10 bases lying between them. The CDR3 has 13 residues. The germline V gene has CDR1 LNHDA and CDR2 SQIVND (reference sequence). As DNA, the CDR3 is TGTGCCAGTAGTACCTCAGGGGCAGAGACCCAGTACTTC. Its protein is CASSTSGAETQYF.

For the CDR3, the DNA is TGTGCGGCGCAGCTTTCCGGGACAGGGGAAGGCGAGCAGTACTTC. Its translation is CAAQLSGTGEGEQYF. The chain has TRBV30 and TRBJ2-7; TRBD1 aligns across 10 bases. The CDR3 totals 15 residues. The germline V gene has CDR1 GTSNPN and CDR2 SVGIG (reference sequence). The entire variable domain, with the rest obtained from reference TRBV30 and TRBJ2-7, is as follows: SQTIHQWPATLVQPVGSPLSLECTVEGTSNPNLYWYRQAAGRGLQLLFYSVGIGQISSEVPQNLSASRPQDRQFILSSKKLLLSDSGFYLCAAQLSGTGEGEQYFGPGTRLTVT.

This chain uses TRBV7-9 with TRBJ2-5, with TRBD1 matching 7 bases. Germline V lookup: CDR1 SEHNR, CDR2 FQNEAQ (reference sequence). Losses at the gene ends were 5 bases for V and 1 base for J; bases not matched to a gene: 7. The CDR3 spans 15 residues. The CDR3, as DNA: TGTGCCAGCAGCCCCGGACAGGCTACCCAAGAGACCCAGTACTTC. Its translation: CASSPGQATQETQYF.

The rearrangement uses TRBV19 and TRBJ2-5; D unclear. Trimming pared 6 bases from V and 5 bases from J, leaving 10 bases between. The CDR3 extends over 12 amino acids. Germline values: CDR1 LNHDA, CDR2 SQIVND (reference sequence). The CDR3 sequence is CASSDARETQYF. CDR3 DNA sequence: TGTGCCAGTAGCGACGCGCGGGAGACCCAGTACTTC.

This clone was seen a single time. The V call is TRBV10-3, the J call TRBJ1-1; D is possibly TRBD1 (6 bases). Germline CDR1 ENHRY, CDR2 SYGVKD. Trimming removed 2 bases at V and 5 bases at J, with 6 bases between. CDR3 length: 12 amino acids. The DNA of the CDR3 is TGTGCCATCAGTGAGAGGGGGACTGAAGCTTTCTTT. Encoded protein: CAISERGTEAFF.